The clone carrying this T cell receptor beta chain was counted only a few times. As yet, its antigen is unknown. TCRdb ran MiXCR on the 5' RACE reads and lists one entry per CDR3 protein. The table records 420,000 or so distinct CDR3 sequences, 15% to 20% of them present only once. This sample was taken from a study of identical twins. Study-level findings and limits: Invariant MAIT and iNKT cells may have partly biased zero-insertion analyses.

Germline loops: CDR1 SGHRS, CDR2 YFSETQ. The CDR3 is made up of 15 amino acids. Trimming cost V 0 bases and J 1 base, with 9 bases left between them. The chain carries TRBV5-1 and TRBJ2-3, with D tentatively TRBD1 (5 bases). This TCR was sampled from a man aged 45-60 years in good health. The material sequenced was naive T cells sorted from blood. For the CDR3, the DNA is TGCGCCAGCAGCTTGGGACAGCCCCGCACAGATACGCAGTATTTT. It translates to CASSLGQPRTDTQYF.